Here is one TCR beta chain with its context. Its antigen specificity is not known. It has no much larger one-base neighbor in the sample; base qualities were not kept. On the immunoSEQ human TCRbeta survey platform, a two-step multiplex PCR amplified and barcoded the TCRbeta CDR3 regions. Libraries were sequenced on Illumina instruments, and IgH from the same samples was sequenced in parallel. In the paper's pipeline: To remove PCR and sequencing errors, raw reads were filtered against the IMGT V, D, J definitions and then binned using a nearest-neighbor algorithm. Clones were defined as identical nucleotide sequences, and differential abundance between tissues was assessed by per-clone Fisher exact tests with a pFDR threshold of p<0.01. Clones with frequencies too low for statistical inference were excluded by a minimum inclusion filter of 10 in either sample. The immunoSEQ Analyzer was used for pairwise clonal comparisons, while IMGT tools were used to assess gene family usage. TCRdb carries this immuneACCESS record with in-frame sequences only. Its versions omit some clonotypes, under half of them owing to an unresolved V gene in the studies checked, with the rest unexplained. The V and J calls and clone size come from that table; D and trimming were worked out from the DNA. The sample contains about 43,000 clones, roughly 80% of them found a single time. Approximately 0.37% of the sample is taken by the ten largest.

The sample originates from a study of fetal regulatory T cell absence and autoimmunity (dated by TCRdb to 2016 to 2017). The study in broad terms: The IPEX patients showed exocrine pancreas autoimmunity in the absence of clinical diabetes.

Genomic DNA, about 1.8-3.2 ug, was extracted from umbilical cord blood or frozen pancreas using the DNeasy Blood and Tissue Kit. The full study reports these points: The oligoclonal enrichment was interpreted as supporting antigen-driven autoimmunity in the pancreas before birth in IPEX syndrome. Significant oligoclonal enrichment of the TCR compartment was observed in pancreas versus cord blood, with some top clones enriched more than 100-fold. TRB gene family usage was broadly similar between cord blood and pancreas, resembling published neonatal and adult repertoires.

The material sequenced was cord blood. The sequence was obtained from a newborn boy with IPEX syndrome.

CDR3 reads: CASSDRYRGANTGELFF. The sequence in DNA is TGTGCCAGCAGTGATAGGTATAGGGGGGCGAACACCGGGGAGCTGTTTTTT. Recombination joined TRBV6-1 with TRBJ2-2; the D element might be TRBD1 or TRBD2, as each aligns at 6 bases. The V and J ends are trimmed by 3 bases and 0 bases, leaving 14 bases between them. From the germline V gene, CDR1 is MNHNS and CDR2 is SASEGT. The CDR3 measures 17 amino acids from cysteine to phenylalanine. Of the read, only the CDR3 DNA is kept; its 51 bases are in frame from base 1.